This TCR beta chain appears in the sequencing data of a study of T cells after yellow fever vaccination. TCRdb reprocessed the 5' RACE reads with MiXCR, giving one entry per CDR3 protein. The sample holds some 340,000 distinct CDR3 sequences; about 10% are singletons and the top ten take about 3.5%. General study points: Within FACS-sorted repertoires, abundant clonotypes contaminating from the bulk population could be present. Peaking on day 5 versus 15, the secondary response was faster but weaker.

In the case of this clonotype: The antigen remains undetermined.

Sequenced material: CD4+ T cells sorted from PBMCs, taken 45 days after the yellow fever booster vaccination. This clonotype was sampled from a young man who received the YFV17D yellow fever vaccine.

The CDR3 DNA reads as TGTGCCAGCAGCAGCAAACCGGGACAGTATCAGCCCCAGCATTTT. This sequence encodes CASSSKPGQYQPQHF. The V and J genes are TRBV5-6 and TRBJ1-5; TRBD1 matches at 7 bases. The CDR3 contains 15 residues. V shed 4 bases, J shed 5 bases, and the junction held 9 bases outside the gene matches. The germline gives CDR1 SGHDT, CDR2 YYEEEE.